The 8 T cell receptor beta chains below come from one sample, sequenced in a study of tumor-infiltrating lymphocytes in primary liver carcinoma. Starting material for RNA and DNA co-extraction consisted of about 17-34 mg of unsorted bulk tissue. The template, approximately 500 ng total RNA, yielded TCR beta cDNA made with a constant-region primer. Three nested multiplex PCR rounds, a slightly modified ARM-PCR method, built the TCR beta libraries. Primers for the first two PCR rounds were TRBV1-TRBV30 forward primers and a C-beta reverse primer (about 11 cycles per round). MiXCR, run by TCRdb on the multiplex PCR reads, gives a single entry per CDR3 protein. The profile shows some 130,000 distinct CDR3 sequences, about two thirds of them singletons. The sequenced material came from tumor-adjacent normal liver tissue. These receptor sequences come from a woman in her sixties with primary liver carcinoma and hepatitis B virus infection.

This clonotype was counted only a few times. A much more abundant neighbour one base away suggests this may be a read error. The chain is built from TRBV28 and TRBJ2-7; TRBD2 aligns across 11 bases. This CDR3 contains 14 residues. CDR1 is MDHEN, CDR2 SYDVKM, per germline. CDR3 in amino acids: CVSSPLAGGYEQYF. The CDR3 DNA is TGTGTCAGCAGCCCATTAGCGGGAGGGTACGAGCAGTACTTC.

With respect to this clonotype: A much larger clone lies a single base off, so this may be a read error. It is likely a read error, because the conserved phenylalanine at the end of the CDR3 is missing. The DNA is omitted, as the CDR3 cannot be located on it reliably, and the CDR3 follows TCRdb's listing. The chain has TRBV11-2 and TRBJ1-1; the DNA was not used to check the table's D call, TRBD1. The CDR3 length equals 15 residues, ends included. Looked up from germline, CDR1 is SGHAT and CDR2 is FQNNGV. The CDR3 spells CASSFPTGQGTEVFL.

In this sample, this clonotype turned up a few times. The V gene is TRBV24-1, the J gene TRBJ1-5; D is unresolved. The CDR3 is 12 residues long. The V end lost 4 bases, the J end lost 5 bases, and 5 bases lay between the germline ends. The V gene's germline CDR1 is KGHDR and CDR2 SFDVKD. The CDR3 loop is CATSDQDQPQHF. The CDR3 coding sequence is TGTGCCACCAGTGACCAAGATCAGCCCCAGCATTTT.

As regards this clonotype: The CDR3 end shows no conserved phenylalanine or tryptophan, and so a read error is likely. This sequence joins TRBV11-2 and TRBJ1-1, with D tentatively TRBD1 (5 bases). Germline lookup yields CDR1 SGHAT and CDR2 FQNNGV. V dropped 5 bases and J dropped 7 bases, with 35 bases sitting between them. The CDR3 has 20 amino acids. The CDR3 loop is CASSPHEHGRLRFWGYEAFL. The CDR3 DNA reads TGTGCCAGCAGCCCACATGAGCACGGACGCCTTCGCTTTTGGGGCTATGAAGCTTTCTTA.

Note on this clonotype: Germline and junction disagree at one end, which may indicate a read error. The chain has TRBV11-3 and TRBJ2-3, with D unclear. Germline CDR1 and CDR2: SGHNT and YENEEA. This CDR3 has 11 amino acids. This chain's CDR3 is CASRYTYTQYF. CDR3 nucleotide sequence: TGTGCCAGCAGATATACATATACGCAATATTTT.

This clonotype occurred once. At one end the junction does not follow the germline gene, possibly because of a read error. V usage is TRBV28 and J usage is TRBJ1-1; D gene uncertain. This CDR3 is 13 amino acids long. Germline lookup yields CDR1 MDHEN and CDR2 SYDVKM. The CDR3 here is CASSLMDFTEAPF. CDR3 sequence (DNA): TGTGCTAGTAGCCTGATGGATTTCACTGAAGCTCCCTTT.

The genes are TRBV6-1 and TRBJ2-7; D is perhaps TRBD2 (6 bases). The CDR3 is 14 residues long. Per germline, CDR1 MNHNS and CDR2 SASEGT. The CDR3 DNA reads as TGTGTCGGCAGCGTCCGGGACTCCTACTACGAGCAGTACTTC. This gives the protein CVGSVRDSYYEQYF.

The chain employs TRBV11-2 and TRBJ2-3; no clear D. CDR3 length equals 13 residues. The germline CDR1 and CDR2 sequences are SGHAT and FQNNGV. V was trimmed by 2 bases and J by 15 bases, leaving 18 bases between them. The CDR3 DNA reads as TGTGCCAGCAGCTTATATCGAGGAGATACGGAATATTTT. Protein sequence: CASSLYRGDTEYF.